One sample yielded the 22 T cell receptor beta chains listed below, sequenced in a study of T cell repertoires in cytomegalovirus infection (dated by TCRdb to the late 2010s). For these TCRs, the target antigens are not known. The sample's treatment or condition label, in plain terms: in vitro stimulation with specific CMV peptide epitopes to enrich CMV-specific T cells. Data came from an Illumina HiSeq 1500. Starting from the raw public reads, TCRdb applied fastp trimming at Q25, assembled clones with MiXCR and retained in-frame beta chains. Each entry merges the rows of one CDR3 protein and shows their most common DNA and genes. The sample profile shows some 700,000 distinct CDR3 sequences; 30% to 35% of them were found once. Of the sample, approximately 18% is held by the ten largest clones. The source material was cultured PBMCs, sampled from culture after CMV antigen stimulation. The source is a human donor in good health (CMV status not recorded). Some clones in this sample may be carry-over from other donors' samples.

The rearrangement links TRBV5-1 to TRBJ2-2; the D gene is possibly TRBD2 (6 bases). The CDR3 sequence is 14 residues long. The V and J ends lost 3 bases and 8 bases respectively, with 14 bases between them. Germline CDR1 and CDR2: SGHRS and YFSETQ. Written as DNA, the CDR3 is TGCGCCAGCAGCTGGGACTTCCCGAGAGGGGAGCTGTTTTTT. The encoded protein is CASSWDFPRGELFF.

V gene TRBV10-3 combines with J gene TRBJ2-1; 7 nucleotides align to TRBD2. This CDR3 is built from 15 residues. The junction had 6 bases not matched to a gene; V was cut back by 7 bases and J by 0 bases. Germline V gene data show CDR1 as ENHRY and CDR2 as SYGVKD. In DNA, the CDR3 is TGTGCCATCACCTCTACTAGCGACTCCTACAATGAGCAGTTCTTC. This translates into CAITSTSDSYNEQFF.

This clonotype was counted only a few times. The CDR3 here is CSAPSGGTDTQYF. DNA for the CDR3: TGCAGTGCTCCGTCCGGGGGCACAGATACGCAGTATTTT. The chain combines TRBV20-1 with TRBJ2-3, with D possibly TRBD2 on 5 matching bases. Trimming left V 5 bases short and J 1 base short, with 10 bases between. Germline CDR1 reads DFQATT; CDR2 reads SNEGSKA (reference sequence). The CDR3 totals 13 residues.

This clonotype was observed a single time. V usage is TRBV12-5 and J usage is TRBJ2-1, with 11 bases that match TRBD2. CDR1 is LGHNT and CDR2 is FRNRAP in the germline V gene. The CDR3 length is 15 residues. V lost 3 bases, J lost 6 bases, and 4 bases stayed unmatched. The CDR3 DNA reads as TGTGCTAGTGGTTTTGGGGGACTAGCGGTCAATGAGCAGTTCTTC. It is translated as CASGFGGLAVNEQFF.

The V gene is TRBV12-3 or TRBV12-4, the J gene TRBJ1-4, with D possibly matching TRBD1 (6 bases). V lost 7 bases to trimming and J lost 3 bases, with 18 bases between them. The CDR3 is 16 residues long. In DNA, the CDR3 is TGTGCCAGCACCCCCGCGTTGGGGGGGCCTAATGAAAAACTGTTTTTT. This gives the protein CASTPALGGPNEKLFF.

The chain carries TRBV27 and TRBJ1-1; TRBD1 aligns across 10 bases. Unmatched junction bases numbered 10, after V lost 5 bases and J lost 1 base. Germline V gene lookup returns CDR1 MNHEY and CDR2 SMNVEV (reference sequence). CDR3 length: 17 amino acids. CDR3 sequence reads: CASSPYWDRGENTEAFF. The CDR3 DNA reads TGTGCCAGCAGTCCTTACTGGGACAGGGGCGAGAACACTGAAGCTTTCTTT.

The chain uses TRBV28 and TRBJ2-1; 10 bases are a match to TRBD2. The V segment lost 2 bases and the J segment 2 bases; nucleotides outside the gene matches: 18. Germline V gives CDR1 MDHEN, CDR2 SYDVKM. CDR3 length: 21 amino acids. CDR3: CASSLRPGEGSGRSPYNEQFF. DNA of the CDR3: TGTGCCAGCAGTTTAAGGCCCGGGGAAGGTAGCGGGAGGAGTCCCTACAATGAGCAGTTCTTC. The full variable domain, its missing parts supplied by reference TRBV28 and TRBJ2-1, is DVKVTQSSRYLVKRTGEKVFLECVQDMDHENMFWYRQDPGLGLRLIYFSYDVKMKEKGDIPEGYSVSREKKERFSLILESASTNQTSMYLCASSLRPGEGSGRSPYNEQFFGPGTRLTVL.

This clonotype was counted a few times. The V gene is TRBV6-2 or TRBV6-3, the J gene TRBJ2-7; D perhaps matches TRBD2 (5 bases). The CDR3 is made up of 12 amino acids. The germline gives CDR1 MNHEY, CDR2 SVGEGT. V was trimmed by 8 bases and J by 1 base, leaving 9 bases between them. CDR3 DNA: TGTGCCAGCCGGGGAGATTCCTACGAGCAGTACTTC. Its protein is CASRGDSYEQYF.

This clonotype was seen a few times. This chain links TRBV3-1 with TRBJ1-2; D is unclear. The germline CDR1 and CDR2 sequences are LGHDT and YNNKEL (reference sequence). Deletions cut 1 base from V and 8 bases from J, with 8 bases between. The CDR3 is 12 residues long. DNA for the CDR3: TGTGCCAGCAGCCAAGGGGCTTGGGGCTACACCTTC. Protein: CASSQGAWGYTF. Combining the CDR3 with reference TRBV3-1 and TRBJ1-2 gives the whole variable domain DTAVSQTPKYLVTQMGNDKSIKCEQNLGHDTMYWYKQDSKKFLKIMFSYNNKELIINETVPNRFSPKSPDKAHLNLHINSLELGDSAVYFCASSQGAWGYTFGSGTRLTVV.

This clonotype was observed a handful of times. The chain carries TRBV7-9 and TRBJ2-7; 7 bases line up with TRBD1. CDR3 length: 16 residues. The V gene's germline CDR1 is SEHNR and CDR2 FQNEAQ (reference sequence). Trimming removed 4 bases from V and 1 base from J; junction bases left unmatched: 10. CDR3 amino acids: CASSWNRDSPSYEQYF. In DNA form, the CDR3 reads TGTGCCAGCAGCTGGAACCGGGACAGTCCTTCCTACGAGCAGTACTTC.

This clonotype occurred a few times. The chain combines TRBV19 with TRBJ2-1; D is possibly TRBD2 (6 bases). Trimming took off 7 bases at V and 9 bases at J, with 16 bases between the two ends. CDR3 size: 13 residues. CDR1 and CDR2 from the germline V gene are LNHDA and SQIVND (reference sequence). CDR3 sequence: CASNPGAKGEQFF. The CDR3 region has the DNA TGTGCCAGTAATCCGGGAGCCAAGGGTGAGCAGTTCTTC.

This sequence joins TRBV7-2 and TRBJ2-7; TRBD1 might be the D (6 bases). Germline V lookup: CDR1 SGHTA, CDR2 FQGNSA. The V end lost 2 bases, the J end lost 0 bases, and 11 bases lay between the germline ends. The CDR3 runs 15 residues. As DNA, the CDR3 is TGTGCCAGCAGCTTAAGACAGGCCCCCTCCTACGAGCAGTACTTC. Translating it yields CASSLRQAPSYEQYF.

This sequence joins TRBV18 and TRBJ2-7; the match to TRBD2 covers 7 bases. V gave up 6 bases and J gave up 2 bases; unmatched junction bases: 13. Germline V gene lookup returns CDR1 KGHSH and CDR2 LQKENI. The CDR3 consists of 16 residues. The DNA of the CDR3 is TGTGCCAGCTCGTCCTTTCCCCAGCGGGATCCCTACGAGCAGTACTTC. The encoded protein is CASSSFPQRDPYEQYF.

Only a few counts were recorded for this clonotype. The chain has TRBV4-1 and TRBJ2-3; D is possibly TRBD1 or TRBD2 (5 bases each). CDR3 length equals 17 residues. From germline, CDR1 is MGHRA and CDR2 YSYEKL. V dropped 4 bases and J dropped 2 bases, with 19 bases sitting between them. The CDR3 reads CASSRETGLAFTDTQYF. CDR3 bases: TGCGCCAGCAGCCGGGAAACAGGACTCGCTTTCACAGATACGCAGTATTTT.

The chain uses TRBV11-2 and TRBJ2-1; D call uncertain. The V end was cut by 6 bases, the J end by 2 bases, with 14 bases between. CDR1 is SGHAT, CDR2 FQNNGV, per germline. The CDR3 spans 15 residues. The CDR3 sequence is CASSRILRAYNEQFF. CDR3 DNA sequence: TGTGCCAGCAGTCGTATACTACGGGCCTACAATGAGCAGTTCTTC.

The J gene is TRBJ2-3, the V gene TRBV27, with 7 bases that match TRBD1. Unmatched junction bases numbered 4, after V lost 5 bases and J lost 2 bases. Germline values: CDR1 MNHEY, CDR2 SMNVEV (reference sequence). CDR3 length equals 14 residues. In DNA form, the CDR3 reads TGTGCCAGCAGTGGGGACAGATACACAGATACGCAGTATTTT. Its translation: CASSGDRYTDTQYF.

This clonotype was seen a few times. This chain links TRBV19 with TRBJ2-7, with TRBD1 identical over 8 bases. This CDR3 has 11 amino acids. With 7 bases clipped from V and 9 bases from J, the junction kept 5 bases outside the gene matches. Looked up from germline, CDR1 is LNHDA and CDR2 is SQIVND (reference sequence). The CDR3 spells CASTHRGVQYF. DNA of the CDR3: TGTGCCAGTACTCACAGGGGGGTGCAGTACTTC.

In its sample, this clonotype was seen many times. V and J are TRBV7-6 and TRBJ2-3, with D possibly TRBD1 on 5 matching bases. V dropped 5 bases and J dropped 1 base, with 13 bases sitting between them. The CDR3 has 15 residues. Per germline, CDR1 SGHVS and CDR2 FNYEAQ. The CDR3 nucleotides are TGTGCCAGCAGCCTCTCGAAAGGGGGCACAGATACGCAGTATTTT. Protein product: CASSLSKGGTDTQYF.

This chain uses TRBV7-6 with TRBJ2-5; 7 nucleotides agree with TRBD2. CDR1 is SGHVS and CDR2 is FNYEAQ in the germline V gene. This CDR3 is 13 amino acids long. V dropped 5 bases and J dropped 3; count of bases not matched to a gene: 3. For the CDR3, the DNA is TGTGCCAGCAGCCCGACTAGCAAAGAGACCCAGTACTTC. Translated, it gives CASSPTSKETQYF. The variable domain in full, with the rest retrieved from reference TRBV7-6 and TRBJ2-5, is GAGVSQSPRYKVTKRGQDVALRCDPISGHVSLYWYRQALGQGPEFLTYFNYEAQQDKSGLPNDRFSAERPEGSISTLTIQRTEQRDSAMYRCASSPTSKETQYFGPGTRLLVL.

The chain couples TRBV19 to TRBJ1-1; D might be TRBD1 (5 bases). V lost 7 bases, J lost 8 bases, and 17 bases lay in between. Germline CDR1 LNHDA, CDR2 SQIVND (reference sequence). This CDR3 comprises 13 residues. Here the CDR3 DNA reads TGTGCCAGTATCACCAATGGGGACGGGGAAGCTTTCTTT. This encodes CASITNGDGEAFF.

A few counts support this clonotype. The chain couples TRBV12-3 or TRBV12-4 to TRBJ2-1; D unresolved. Between the trimmed V and J ends, which lost 8 bases and 0 bases, there was a span of 20 bases. The CDR3 loop spans 17 amino acids. The CDR3 DNA follows: TGTGCCAGCGGCCTAAGGGCACTCATAAGCTCCTACAATGAGCAGTTCTTC. It specifies CASGLRALISSYNEQFF.

V usage is TRBV4-1 and J usage is TRBJ1-2, with D hard to call. The germline V gene encodes CDR1 MGHRA and CDR2 YSYEKL. V was pared by 0 bases and J by 9 bases, with 8 bases between. CDR3 length: 12 amino acids. CDR3 nucleotides: TGCGCCAGCAGCCAAGAGGGCTCTCGCTACACCTTC. Residues: CASSQEGSRYTF.